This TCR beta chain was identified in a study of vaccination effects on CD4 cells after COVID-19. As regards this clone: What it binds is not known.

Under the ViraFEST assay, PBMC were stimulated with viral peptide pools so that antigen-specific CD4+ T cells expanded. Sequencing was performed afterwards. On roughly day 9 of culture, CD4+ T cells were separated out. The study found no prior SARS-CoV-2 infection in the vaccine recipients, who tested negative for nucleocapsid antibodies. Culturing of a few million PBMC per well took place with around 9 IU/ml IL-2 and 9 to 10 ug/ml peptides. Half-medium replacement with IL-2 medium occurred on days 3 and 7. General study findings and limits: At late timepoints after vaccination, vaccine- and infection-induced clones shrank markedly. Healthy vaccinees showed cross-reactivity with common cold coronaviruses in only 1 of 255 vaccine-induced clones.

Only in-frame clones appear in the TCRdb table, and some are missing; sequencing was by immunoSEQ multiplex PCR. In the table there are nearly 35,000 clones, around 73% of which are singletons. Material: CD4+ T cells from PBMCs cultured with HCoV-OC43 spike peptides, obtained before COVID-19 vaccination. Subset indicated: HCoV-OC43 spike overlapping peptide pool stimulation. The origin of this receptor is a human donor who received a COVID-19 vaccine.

DNA of the CDR3: TGTGCCAGCACCGGAGGGGGAATCGGGGACACTGAAGCTTTCTTT. Translated, it gives CASTGGGIGDTEAFF. The chain combines TRBV27 with TRBJ1-1, with D possibly TRBD1 on 6 matching bases. V lost 7 bases and J lost 3, with 18 bases in between. The CDR3 covers 15 residues. Germline V gene sequence: CDR1 MNHEY, CDR2 SMNVEV (reference sequence).